A selection of T cell receptor beta chains follows, all from one sample in a study of cytomegalovirus exposure and HLA in healthy donors. Produced via immunoSEQ multiplex PCR; TCRdb's table is partial and in-frame only. The table includes 140,000 to 150,000 clones, approximately 65% detected once. Material: PBMCs. These receptors came from a woman aged 60 to 75 in good health and CMV-seronegative. Both conserved end residues are part of each CDR3. Each record gives: D gene, V gene, J gene, clone size, CDR3 DNA, CDR3 protein. The D gene is left open where the match is weak. Only part of the rows carry a size: once, few, many, or a class if the clone is expanded.

D: TRBD1; V: TRBV27; J: TRBJ1-1; size: .; DNA: TGTGCCAGCAGTTTAAGGGTGGCAGGGGGCAACACTGAAGCTTTCTTT; CDR3: CASSLRVAGGNTEAFF
D: .; V: TRBV5-6; J: TRBJ1-4; size: .; DNA: TGTGCCAGCAGCTTGGACAGGGCCAACGAAAATGAAAAACTGTTTTTT; CDR3: CASSLDRANENEKLFF
D: TRBD2; V: TRBV7-2; J: TRBJ2-7; size: .; DNA: TGTGCCAGCAGCCCCGGACTAGCTCTTATCTACTTC; CDR3: CASSPGLALIYF
D: .; V: TRBV28; J: TRBJ1-1; size: .; DNA: TGTGCCAGCAGTCCGCCGGTAGGGGTATCGAACACTGAAGCTTTCTTT; CDR3: CASSPPVGVSNTEAFF
D: TRBD2; V: TRBV27; J: TRBJ2-7; size: .; DNA: TGTGCCAGCAGTTTAGGCCTAGCGGGCACCTACGAGCAGTACTTC; CDR3: CASSLGLAGTYEQYF
D: TRBD2; V: TRBV28; J: TRBJ2-1; size: .; DNA: TGTGCCGGCGCCCCGGGGGGGCTGCATGAGCAGTTCTTC; CDR3: CAGAPGGLHEQFF
D: TRBD1; V: TRBV28; J: TRBJ1-2; size: .; DNA: TGTGCCAGCAGTTTGACAGGGCTCCTCTATGGCTACACCTTC; CDR3: CASSLTGLLYGYTF
D: .; V: TRBV18; J: TRBJ2-7; size: .; DNA: TGTGCCAGCTCACGTCGGCGGGACGAGCAGTACTTC; CDR3: CASSRRRDEQYF
D: TRBD2; V: TRBV13; J: TRBJ2-3; size: .; DNA: TGTGCCAGCAGCTCTTCTAGCGGGAGGGGAGATACGCAGTATTTT; CDR3: CASSSSSGRGDTQYF
D: TRBD2; V: TRBV19; J: TRBJ2-5; size: few; DNA: TGTGCCAGTAGTATCGCTAGCGGGGGGTCAGAGACCCAGTACTTC; CDR3: CASSIASGGSETQYF
D: .; V: TRBV2; J: TRBJ1-6; size: .; DNA: TGTGCCAGCAGTGAAGCGCTTCGGGGAAGCTCCTATAATTCACCCCTCCACTTT; CDR3: CASSEALRGSSYNSPLHF
D: .; V: TRBV15; J: TRBJ1-2; size: .; DNA: TGTGCCACCAGCAGACAACTTGGAGGGAGCTATGGCTACACCTTC; CDR3: CATSRQLGGSYGYTF
D: TRBD2; V: TRBV15; J: TRBJ2-3; size: .; DNA: TGTGCCACCAGCAGCCCATGGGCTAGCGGGAGCACAGATACGCAGTATTTT; CDR3: CATSSPWASGSTDTQYF
D: TRBD2; V: TRBV29-1; J: TRBJ2-3; size: .; DNA: TGCAGCGTGACGGCGGGGGGGCAAGATACGCAGTATTTT; CDR3: CSVTAGGQDTQYF
D: TRBD1; V: TRBV5-1; J: TRBJ2-5; size: .; DNA: TGCGCCAGCAGCTTTACCCAAGACAGGGGTGGTGAGCAGTACTTC; CDR3: CASSFTQDRGGEQYF
D: .; V: TRBV6-1; J: TRBJ1-5; size: .; DNA: TGTGCCAGCAGTGAAGCAGCAGGGACAATAGGCAATCAGCCCCAGCATTTT; CDR3: CASSEAAGTIGNQPQHF
D: TRBD2; V: TRBV7-8; J: TRBJ2-2; size: .; DNA: TGTGCCAGCACCAATCCGGGGGGGACCGGGGAGCTGTTTTTT; CDR3: CASTNPGGTGELFF
D: TRBD2; V: TRBV7-9; J: TRBJ2-7; size: .; DNA: TGTGCCAGCAGCCCTCAGGTTCCTAGCGGGAGGACCTACGAGCAGTACTTC; CDR3: CASSPQVPSGRTYEQYF
D: TRBD1; V: TRBV5-4; J: TRBJ2-2; size: .; DNA: TGTGCCAGCAGGCCCGGGACAGGGAGCACCGGGGAGCTGTTTTTT; CDR3: CASRPGTGSTGELFF
D: TRBD1; V: TRBV5-1; J: TRBJ1-1; size: .; DNA: TGCGCCAGCAGCTGGGGGACAGGGGGCACTGAAGCTTTCTTT; CDR3: CASSWGTGGTEAFF
D: TRBD2; V: TRBV7-9; J: TRBJ2-5; size: once; DNA: TGTGCCAGCAGCTTAATGCCTAGCGGGACTCAAGAGACCCAGTACTTC; CDR3: CASSLMPSGTQETQYF
D: TRBD2; V: TRBV29-1; J: TRBJ2-3; size: .; DNA: TGCAGCGTTGGCAGGACTAGCGCAGATACGCAGTATTTT; CDR3: CSVGRTSADTQYF
D: .; V: TRBV5-6; J: TRBJ1-2; size: .; DNA: TGTGCCAGCAGCTTGGCTGCCGCGGCGAGCTATGGCTACACCTTC; CDR3: CASSLAAAASYGYTF
D: TRBD2; V: TRBV6-7; J: TRBJ2-1; size: .; DNA: TGTGCCTGGCCCCCGACTTCTCGGGACTACCCCTCGCAGTACTACAATGAGCAGTTCTTC; CDR3: CAWPPTSRDYPSQYYNEQFF
D: .; V: TRBV6-1; J: TRBJ1-4; size: .; DNA: TGTGCCAGCAGTTGGCGGATCGCTGAAAAACTGTTTTTT; CDR3: CASSWRIAEKLFF
D: .; V: TRBV15; J: TRBJ1-1; size: .; DNA: TGTGCCACCAGCAGAGGGGTAGAGGAGACTGAAGCTTTCTTT; CDR3: CATSRGVEETEAFF
D: .; V: TRBV4-1; J: TRBJ1-6; size: .; DNA: TGCGCCAGCAGCCAAGATTGGCGGACTTTGAATTCACCCCTCCACTTT; CDR3: CASSQDWRTLNSPLHF
D: TRBD2; V: TRBV28; J: TRBJ2-3; size: .; DNA: TGTGCCAGCAGTTTCGAGTCTAGCGGGAGGCCGAGCACAGATACGCAGTATTTT; CDR3: CASSFESSGRPSTDTQYF
D: TRBD2; V: TRBV5-4; J: TRBJ2-2; size: .; DNA: TGTGCCAGCAGCTTGGGAACTAGCGGGGGGGCCACCGGGGAGCTGTTTTTT; CDR3: CASSLGTSGGATGELFF
D: .; V: TRBV6-6; J: TRBJ1-4; size: .; DNA: TGTGCCAGCAGTTACAGGGGCCTCCCTAATGAAAAACTGTTTTTT; CDR3: CASSYRGLPNEKLFF
D: .; V: TRBV7-9; J: TRBJ2-7; size: .; DNA: TGTGCCAGCAGCATCGGGACCTACGAGCAGTACTTC; CDR3: CASSIGTYEQYF
D: .; V: TRBV7-6; J: TRBJ2-7; size: .; DNA: TGTGCCAGCAGCTTATCGGGGACAAACTCCTACGAGCAGTACTTC; CDR3: CASSLSGTNSYEQYF
D: .; V: TRBV11-2; J: TRBJ1-2; size: few; DNA: TGTGCCAGCAGCTTATTCCGGGGACTTTATGGCTACACCTTC; CDR3: CASSLFRGLYGYTF
D: .; V: TRBV6-6; J: TRBJ1-1; size: few; DNA: TGTGCCAGCACCTTGGACAGGAACACTGAAGCTTTCTTT; CDR3: CASTLDRNTEAFF
D: .; V: TRBV5-1; J: TRBJ2-1; size: .; DNA: TGCGCCAGCAGCTTTGGGAATAGACAGGCGTGGAATGAGCAGTTCTTC; CDR3: CASSFGNRQAWNEQFF
D: TRBD1; V: TRBV15; J: TRBJ1-5; size: once; DNA: TGTGCCACCAGTCTGTTCAGGGGGCCCAATCAGCCCCAGCATTTT; CDR3: CATSLFRGPNQPQHF
D: TRBD1; V: TRBV27; J: TRBJ1-2; size: .; DNA: TGTGCCAGCAGTTTCTCGACAGGGAACTCAGAATCCTATGGCTACACCTTC; CDR3: CASSFSTGNSESYGYTF
D: TRBD2; V: TRBV6-4; J: TRBJ2-1; size: few; DNA: TGTGCCAGCAGTGCCTCGGGACTAGCTAATGAGCAGTTCTTC; CDR3: CASSASGLANEQFF
D: TRBD1; V: TRBV5-4; J: TRBJ2-1; size: few; DNA: TGTGCCAGCAGCTCTCCCGGGACAGGGAACAATGAGCAGTTCTTC; CDR3: CASSSPGTGNNEQFF
D: TRBD1; V: TRBV5-1; J: TRBJ2-6; size: .; DNA: TGCGCCAGCAGCTTGGGACAGGGGGCCTTCTCTGGGGCCAACGTCCTGACTTTC; CDR3: CASSLGQGAFSGANVLTF
D: .; V: TRBV15; J: TRBJ1-4; size: .; DNA: TGTGCCACCAGCAGAGATCCCGGGGGACCAACAACTAATGAAAAACTGTTTTTT; CDR3: CATSRDPGGPTTNEKLFF
D: TRBD1; V: TRBV25-1; J: TRBJ2-7; size: .; DNA: TGTGCCAGCAGTGATCCCGGGACAGGGGCCTACGAGCAGTACTTC; CDR3: CASSDPGTGAYEQYF
D: .; V: TRBV14; J: TRBJ1-1; size: .; DNA: TGTGCCAGCAGCCCTCCTCGGTGGACAAAGAACACTGAAGCTTTCTTT; CDR3: CASSPPRWTKNTEAFF
D: .; V: TRBV29-1; J: TRBJ1-2; size: .; DNA: TGCAGCGTTGAAGATTGGTTAGTTGGCTACACCTTC; CDR3: CSVEDWLVGYTF
D: TRBD2; V: TRBV9; J: TRBJ2-1; size: .; DNA: TGTGCCAGCAGCGTCGGGACTAGCGGGGGGCTATACAATGAGCAGTTCTTC; CDR3: CASSVGTSGGLYNEQFF
D: .; V: TRBV19; J: TRBJ1-1; size: .; DNA: TGTGCCAGTAGTATTGAGGGGAACACTGAAGCTTTCTTT; CDR3: CASSIEGNTEAFF
D: .; V: TRBV11-2; J: TRBJ1-5; size: .; DNA: TGTGCCAGCAGCCCGGGGGGAGGGAGGCCCCAGCATTTT; CDR3: CASSPGGGRPQHF
D: TRBD1; V: TRBV10-3; J: TRBJ2-3; size: .; DNA: TGTGCCATCAGTGACCCCGTACAGGGGGCGCCGACAGATACGCAGTATTTT; CDR3: CAISDPVQGAPTDTQYF
D: TRBD1; V: TRBV11-2; J: TRBJ2-7; size: .; DNA: TGTGCCAGCAGCTTAGGAGTGTTTAGGGACAGGGGACACGAGCAGTACTTC; CDR3: CASSLGVFRDRGHEQYF
D: .; V: TRBV5-8; J: TRBJ1-2; size: .; DNA: TGTGCCAGCAGCTTGGCGCGCTGGGGCCGTTCTAACTATGGCTACACCTTC; CDR3: CASSLARWGRSNYGYTF
D: .; V: TRBV7-3; J: TRBJ2-5; size: .; DNA: TGTGCCAGCAGCTTGGCGGGGGCGCCCCGGGAGACCCAGTACTTC; CDR3: CASSLAGAPRETQYF
D: .; V: TRBV7-9; J: TRBJ2-1; size: .; DNA: TGTTCCAGCAGCTTAGGGCGGGCTCAGTTTGGGTCCTACAATGAGCAGTTCTTC; CDR3: CSSSLGRAQFGSYNEQFF
D: TRBD1; V: TRBV19; J: TRBJ1-2; size: .; DNA: TGTGCCAGTAGCCACTTCGGCGGGACAGGGGAGGGCTACACCTTC; CDR3: CASSHFGGTGEGYTF
D: .; V: TRBV7-3; J: TRBJ1-3; size: .; DNA: TGTGCCAGCAGCTCGGGGGGCGCCGGTGGAAACACCATATATTTT; CDR3: CASSSGGAGGNTIYF
D: TRBD1; V: TRBV27; J: TRBJ1-6; size: .; DNA: TGTGCCAGCAGTTTCCGACAGGGGGGTGATTCACCCCTCCACTTT; CDR3: CASSFRQGGDSPLHF